This T cell receptor beta chain is from a study of blood T cell repertoires in COVID-19. Study at large: Sources were T cells, B-cell-depleted T cells, or PBMCs; the material itself was cDNA or gDNA.

The protocol was immunoSEQ multiplex PCR, while the TCRdb copy is restricted to in-frame clones and leaves out a portion. The repertoire holds fewer than 350,000 clones, with about 87% as singletons. The CDR3 spans 15 residues. V shed 1 base and J 5 bases; nucleotides not matched to a gene: 7. CDR1 is SGHTS, CDR2 YDEGEE, per germline. This clonotype was sampled from a woman aged 45 to 65 who had recovered from COVID-19. Input material: peripheral blood. This chain joins TRBV5-8 and TRBJ2-7, with 9 bases matching TRBD1. DNA for the CDR3: TGTGCCAGCAGCTTGCCCGGGACAGGGAGAAACGAGCAGTACTTC. Translating it yields CASSLPGTGRNEQYF.